These 13 T cell receptor beta chains originate from one sample sequenced in a study of blood T cells in healthy people across ages. Combining a sample-barcoded 5' primer with a J-beta primer mix, a second PCR ran for roughly 7 to 11 cycles. TCRdb itself ran the 5' RACE reads through MiXCR, one entry per CDR3 protein. Among about 1.6 million distinct CDR3 sequences listed, almost 35% were seen once. What was sequenced was blood. The source of these receptors is a woman aged 25 to 39 in good health.

This clonotype appeared many times. The chain couples TRBV20-1 to TRBJ2-5; D is uncertain. The V gene lost 6 bases and the J gene lost 0 bases, with 11 bases spanning the gap. The CDR3 has 13 residues. The V gene's germline CDR1 is DFQATT and CDR2 SNEGSKA (reference sequence). This CDR3 reads CSATTRYQETQYF. The DNA of the CDR3 is TGCAGTGCCACGACGCGATACCAAGAGACCCAGTACTTC.

Here the CDR3 reads CASSLSSGSHYEQYF. The CDR3 DNA reads as TGTGCCAGCAGTTTATCTAGCGGGAGTCACTACGAGCAGTACTTC. The chain has TRBV27 and TRBJ2-7; TRBD2 matches at 9 bases. The germline CDR1 and CDR2 sequences are MNHEY and SMNVEV (reference sequence). This CDR3 contains 15 residues. V lost 0 bases to trimming and J lost 3 bases; unmatched junction nucleotides: 3.

On this clonotype: The junction shows a germline mismatch at one end, possibly a read error. The gene calls are TRBV28 and TRBJ2-3, with TRBD2 identical over 13 bases. Germline lookup yields CDR1 MDHEN and CDR2 SYDVKM. The CDR3 runs 19 residues. This CDR3 reads CAGSSPGLAGRGGTDTQYF. CDR3 nucleotide sequence: TGTGCCGGCAGCTCTCCGGGACTAGCGGGACGGGGAGGAACAGATACGCAGTATTTT.

CDR3 sequence reads: CASSQPAGQGGEKLFF. The CDR3 nucleotides read TGCGCCAGCAGCCAACCGGCCGGACAGGGAGGAGAAAAACTGTTTTTT. The chain couples TRBV4-1 to TRBJ1-4; 8 nucleotides agree with TRBD1. V shed 2 bases and J 8 bases; nucleotides not matched to a gene: 10. Germline V gene data show CDR1 as MGHRA and CDR2 as YSYEKL. The CDR3 loop spans 16 amino acids.

This clonotype was detected a few times. A much more abundant neighbour one base away suggests this may be a read error. The chain uses TRBV29-1 and TRBJ1-2, with D tentatively TRBD1 (5 bases). CDR3 length: 11 amino acids. From germline, CDR1 is SQVTM and CDR2 ANQGSEA. Between the trimmed V and J ends, which lost 1 base and 6 bases, there was a span of 6 bases. The CDR3 reads CSVEVGDGYTF. DNA of the CDR3: TGCAGCGTTGAAGTGGGGGATGGCTACACCTTC. Full variable domain (remainder filled in from reference TRBV29-1 and TRBJ1-2): SAVISQKPSRDICQRGTSLTIQCQVDSQVTMMFWYRQQPGQSLTLIATANQGSEATYESGFVIDKFPISRPNLTFSTLTVSNMSPEDSSIYLCSVEVGDGYTFGSGTRLTVV.

This rearrangement joins TRBV6-5 to TRBJ1-6, with a tentative D call TRBD1 (5 bases). The CDR3 runs to 14 residues. Germline V gene sequence: CDR1 MNHEY, CDR2 SVGAGI. The ends were cut back, 6 bases at V and 8 bases at J, with 14 bases in the middle. CDR3 in amino acids: CASSQRGGDSPLHF. The CDR3 DNA sequence: TGTGCCAGCAGCCAGAGGGGTGGTGATTCACCCCTCCACTTT.

There are a few counts of this clonotype. This rearrangement joins TRBV7-2 to TRBJ2-7; 14 bases fit TRBD2. After removal of 5 bases from V and 3 bases from J, the junction contained 6 bases not matched to a gene. This CDR3 spans 16 amino acids. Germline assignment: CDR1 SGHTA and CDR2 FQGNSA. The CDR3 DNA follows: TGTGCCAGCAGCCCCGGGACTAGCGGGGGTTACTACGAGCAGTACTTC. Its translation: CASSPGTSGGYYEQYF.

This chain links TRBV20-1 with TRBJ2-3; no definite D call. Deletions cut 6 bases from V and 6 bases from J, with 10 bases between. Germline V lookup: CDR1 DFQATT, CDR2 SNEGSKA (reference sequence). The CDR3 is made up of 11 amino acids. As DNA, the CDR3 is TGCAGTGCCAAAGAACCCGATACGCAGTATTTT. It specifies CSAKEPDTQYF.

J is TRBJ2-7 and V is TRBV10-2; D unclear. Trimming stripped 2 bases from V and 2 bases from J, with 10 bases between. CDR3 length equals 14 residues. From germline, CDR1 is WSHSY and CDR2 SAAADI. The CDR3 DNA sequence: TGCGCCAGCAGTGAGACTTTTACCCCCTACGAGCAGTACTTC. Residues: CASSETFTPYEQYF.

In its sample, this clonotype was seen a few times. The chain has TRBV2 and TRBJ2-5; 7 nucleotides match TRBD2. The V gene's germline CDR1 is SNHLY and CDR2 FYNNEI. CDR3 length: 15 amino acids. J was trimmed by 6 bases and V by 6 bases; bases with no gene match: 13. In nucleotides, the CDR3 is TGTGCCAGCAGCCAAGGGACTACCCGGGTAAAGACCCAGTACTTC. Translation: CASSQGTTRVKTQYF.

This clonotype was recorded a few times. The chain combines TRBV20-1 with TRBJ2-3; TRBD2 agrees at 11 bases. Trimming cost V 6 bases and J 2 bases; bases outside gene matches: 10. The CDR3 contains 16 residues. Germline CDR1 and CDR2: DFQATT and SNEGSKA (reference sequence). CDR3 bases: TGCAGTGCCGTCTCACTAGCGGGGGATAACACAGATACGCAGTATTTT. The encoded protein is CSAVSLAGDNTDTQYF.

V and J are TRBV6-2 or TRBV6-3 and TRBJ2-1; D is uncertain. The ends were cut back, 2 bases at V and 12 bases at J, with 11 bases in the middle. Germline CDR1 MNHEY, CDR2 SVGEGT. The CDR3 has 12 amino acids. CDR3 DNA: TGTGCCAGCAGTTACCAGGAAACCGTGCAGTTCTTC. Its translation is CASSYQETVQFF.

About this clonotype itself: A read error may produce the germline difference seen at one junction end. The chain joins TRBV9 to TRBJ2-3, with 9 bases that match TRBD2. Germline V gene sequence: CDR1 SGDLS, CDR2 YYNGEE. The CDR3 is 17 amino acids. The CDR3 reads CASSVGSGGDSTDAQYF. CDR3 nucleotide sequence: TGTGCCAGCAGCGTAGGTAGCGGGGGCGATAGCACAGATGCGCAGTATTTT.